The T cell receptor (beta chain) described here comes from a study of blood T cell repertoires in COVID-19. Study-wide context: Sample material is recorded as cDNA or gDNA derived from T cells, B-cell-depleted T cells, or PBMCs.

This clone was observed a single time. There are 18 residues in the CDR3. CDR1 is LGHDT, CDR2 YNNKEL, per germline (reference sequence). V lost 0 bases, J lost 0 bases, and 12 bases lay in between. The method was immunoSEQ multiplex PCR; TCRdb's version includes in-frame clones alone and lacks a portion of them. The sample has about 170,000 clones; around 80% are singletons. Residents of about two dozen US areas, aged roughly 18 to 89 years, made up the participants. Sequenced input: PBMCs or T cells enriched from blood (not recorded which). The V gene is TRBV3-1 (or the pseudogene TRBV3-2), the J gene TRBJ2-6, with a weak D call TRBD1 (6 bases). This clonotype was sampled from a woman in her 70s in a cohort exposed to, infected with or recovered from COVID-19 (not recorded which). The CDR3 region is CASSQETGSSSGANVLTF. The CDR3 bases are TGTGCCAGCAGCCAAGAGACAGGTTCATCCTCTGGGGCCAACGTCCTGACTTTC.